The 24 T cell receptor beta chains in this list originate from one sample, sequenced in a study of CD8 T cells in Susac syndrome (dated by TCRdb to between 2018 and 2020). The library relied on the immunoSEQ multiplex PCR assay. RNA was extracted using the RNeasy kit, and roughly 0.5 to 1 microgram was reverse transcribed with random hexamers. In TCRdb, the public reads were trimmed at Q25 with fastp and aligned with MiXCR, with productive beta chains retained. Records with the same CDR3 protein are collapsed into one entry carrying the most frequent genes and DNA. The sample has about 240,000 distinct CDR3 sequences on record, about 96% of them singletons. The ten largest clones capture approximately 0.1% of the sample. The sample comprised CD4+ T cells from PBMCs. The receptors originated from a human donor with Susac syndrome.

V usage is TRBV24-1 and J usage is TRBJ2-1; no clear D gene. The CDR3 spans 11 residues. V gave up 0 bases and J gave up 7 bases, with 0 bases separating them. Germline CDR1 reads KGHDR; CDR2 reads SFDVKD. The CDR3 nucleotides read TGTGCCACCAGTGATTTGAATGAGCAGTTCTTC. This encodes CATSDLNEQFF.

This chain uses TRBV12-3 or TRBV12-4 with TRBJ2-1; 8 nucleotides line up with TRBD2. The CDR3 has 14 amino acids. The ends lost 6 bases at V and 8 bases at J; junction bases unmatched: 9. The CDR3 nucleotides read TGTGCCAGCAGGACCTCCGGGACTAGGGATGAGCAGTTCTTC. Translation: CASRTSGTRDEQFF.

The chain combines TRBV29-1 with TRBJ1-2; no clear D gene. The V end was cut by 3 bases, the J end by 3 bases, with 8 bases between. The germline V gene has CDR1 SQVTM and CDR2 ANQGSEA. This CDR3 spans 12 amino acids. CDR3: CSVDSSYYGYTF. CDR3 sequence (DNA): TGCAGCGTTGATTCTTCCTACTATGGCTACACCTTC. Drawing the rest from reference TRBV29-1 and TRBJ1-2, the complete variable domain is SAVISQKPSRDICQRGTSLTIQCQVDSQVTMMFWYRQQPGQSLTLIATANQGSEATYESGFVIDKFPISRPNLTFSTLTVSNMSPEDSSIYLCSVDSSYYGYTFGSGTRLTVV.

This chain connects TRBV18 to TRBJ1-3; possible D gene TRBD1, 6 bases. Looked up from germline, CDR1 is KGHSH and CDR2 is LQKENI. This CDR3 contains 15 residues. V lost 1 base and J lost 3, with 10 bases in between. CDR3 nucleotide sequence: TGTGCCAGCTCACCACGGACAGATCGTGGAAACACCATATATTTT. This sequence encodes CASSPRTDRGNTIYF.

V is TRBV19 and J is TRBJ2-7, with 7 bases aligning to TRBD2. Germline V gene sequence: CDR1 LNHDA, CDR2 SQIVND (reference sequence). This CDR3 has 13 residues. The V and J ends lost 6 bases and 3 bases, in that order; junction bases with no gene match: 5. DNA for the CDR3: TGTGCCAGTAGCCCGGGACTACTCTACGAGCAGTACTTC. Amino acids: CASSPGLLYEQYF.

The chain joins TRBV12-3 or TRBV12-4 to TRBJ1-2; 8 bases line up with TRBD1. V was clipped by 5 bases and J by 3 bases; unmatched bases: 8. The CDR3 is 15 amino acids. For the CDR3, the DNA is TGTGCCAGCAGTCGACCCGAGACAGGGGACTATGGCTACACCTTC. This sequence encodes CASSRPETGDYGYTF.

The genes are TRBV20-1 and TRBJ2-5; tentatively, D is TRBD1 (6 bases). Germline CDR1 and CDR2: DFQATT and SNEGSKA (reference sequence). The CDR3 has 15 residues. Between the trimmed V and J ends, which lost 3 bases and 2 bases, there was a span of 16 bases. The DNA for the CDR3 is TGCAGTGCTAGGGCGAGGGGGACACCTCAAGAGACCCAGTACTTC. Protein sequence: CSARARGTPQETQYF.

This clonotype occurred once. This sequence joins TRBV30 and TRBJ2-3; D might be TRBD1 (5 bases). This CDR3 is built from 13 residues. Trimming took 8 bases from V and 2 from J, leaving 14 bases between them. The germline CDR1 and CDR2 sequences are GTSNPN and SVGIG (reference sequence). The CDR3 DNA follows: TGTGCCACGAACAGGCTTTTCACAGATACGCAGTATTTT. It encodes CATNRLFTDTQYF.

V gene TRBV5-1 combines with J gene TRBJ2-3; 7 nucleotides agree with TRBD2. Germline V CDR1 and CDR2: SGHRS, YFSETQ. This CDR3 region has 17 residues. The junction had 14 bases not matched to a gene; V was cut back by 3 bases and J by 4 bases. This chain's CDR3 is CASSSGEGGWLSDTQYF. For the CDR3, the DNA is TGCGCCAGCAGCTCCGGGGAGGGAGGTTGGCTTTCAGATACGCAGTATTTT.

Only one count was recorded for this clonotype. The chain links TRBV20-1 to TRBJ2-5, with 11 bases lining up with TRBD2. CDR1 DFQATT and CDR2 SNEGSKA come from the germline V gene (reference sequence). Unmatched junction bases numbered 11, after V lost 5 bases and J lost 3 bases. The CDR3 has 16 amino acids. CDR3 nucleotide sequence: TGCAGTGCTCGAGCGGTGCTAGCGGGAGGAAAAGAGACCCAGTACTTC. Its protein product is CSARAVLAGGKETQYF.

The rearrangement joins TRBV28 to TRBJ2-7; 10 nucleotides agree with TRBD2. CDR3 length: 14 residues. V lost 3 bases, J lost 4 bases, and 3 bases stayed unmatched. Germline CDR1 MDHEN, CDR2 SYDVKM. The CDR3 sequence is CASSLASGRYEQYF. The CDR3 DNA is TGTGCCAGCAGTTTGGCTAGCGGGAGATACGAGCAGTACTTC.

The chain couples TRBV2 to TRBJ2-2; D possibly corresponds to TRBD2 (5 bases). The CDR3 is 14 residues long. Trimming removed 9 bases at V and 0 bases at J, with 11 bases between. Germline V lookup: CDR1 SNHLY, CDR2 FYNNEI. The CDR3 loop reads CARFNGANTGELFF. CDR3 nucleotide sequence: TGTGCCAGATTCAACGGGGCGAACACCGGGGAGCTGTTTTTT.

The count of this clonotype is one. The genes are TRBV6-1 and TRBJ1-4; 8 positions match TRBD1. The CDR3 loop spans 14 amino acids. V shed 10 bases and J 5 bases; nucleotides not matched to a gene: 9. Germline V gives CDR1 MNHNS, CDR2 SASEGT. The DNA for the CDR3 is TGTGCCACGGGACAGGAGGGAACAAATGAAAAACTGTTTTTT. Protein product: CATGQEGTNEKLFF.

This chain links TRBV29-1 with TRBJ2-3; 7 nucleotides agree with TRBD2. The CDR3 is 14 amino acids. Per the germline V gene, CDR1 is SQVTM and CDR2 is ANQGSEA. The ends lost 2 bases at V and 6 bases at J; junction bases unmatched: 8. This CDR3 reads CSVEPRQGGDTQYF. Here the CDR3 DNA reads TGCAGCGTTGAACCCCGGCAGGGAGGGGATACGCAGTATTTT.

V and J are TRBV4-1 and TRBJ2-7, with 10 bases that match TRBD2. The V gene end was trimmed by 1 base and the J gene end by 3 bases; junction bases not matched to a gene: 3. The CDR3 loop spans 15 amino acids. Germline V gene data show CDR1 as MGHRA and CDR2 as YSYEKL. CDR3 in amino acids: CASSQGLAGYYEQYF. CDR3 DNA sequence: TGCGCCAGCAGCCAAGGACTAGCGGGCTACTACGAGCAGTACTTC.

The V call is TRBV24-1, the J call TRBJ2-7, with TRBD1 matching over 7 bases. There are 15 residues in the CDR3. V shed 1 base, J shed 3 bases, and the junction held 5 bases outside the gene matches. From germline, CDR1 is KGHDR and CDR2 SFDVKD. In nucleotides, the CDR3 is TGTGCCACCAGTGATTTCCGGGACAGACTCTACGAGCAGTACTTC. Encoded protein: CATSDFRDRLYEQYF.

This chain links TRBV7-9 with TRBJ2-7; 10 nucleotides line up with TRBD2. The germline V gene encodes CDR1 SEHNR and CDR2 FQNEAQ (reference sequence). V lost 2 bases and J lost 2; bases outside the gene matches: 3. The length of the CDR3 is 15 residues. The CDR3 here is CASSLLAGETYEQYF. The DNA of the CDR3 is TGTGCCAGCAGCTTACTAGCGGGGGAGACCTACGAGCAGTACTTC.

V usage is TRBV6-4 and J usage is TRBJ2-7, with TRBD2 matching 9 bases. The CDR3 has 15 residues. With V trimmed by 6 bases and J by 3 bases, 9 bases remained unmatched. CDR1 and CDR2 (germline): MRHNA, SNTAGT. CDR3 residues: CASSPLAGGHYEQYF. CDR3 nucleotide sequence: TGTGCCAGCAGCCCACTAGCGGGTGGACACTACGAGCAGTACTTC.

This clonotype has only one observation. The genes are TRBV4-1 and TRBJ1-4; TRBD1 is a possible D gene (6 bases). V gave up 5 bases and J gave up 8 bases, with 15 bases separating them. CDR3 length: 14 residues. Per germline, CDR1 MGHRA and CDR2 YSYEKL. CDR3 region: CASSNRVVGEKLFF. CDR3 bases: TGCGCCAGCAGCAACAGGGTCGTAGGAGAAAAACTGTTTTTT.

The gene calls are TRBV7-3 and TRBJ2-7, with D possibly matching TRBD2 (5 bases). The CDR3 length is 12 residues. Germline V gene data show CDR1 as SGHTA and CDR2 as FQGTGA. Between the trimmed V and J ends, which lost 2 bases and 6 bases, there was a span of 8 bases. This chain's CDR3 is CASSLRGSEQYF. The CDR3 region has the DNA TGTGCCAGCAGCTTACGGGGAAGCGAGCAGTACTTC.

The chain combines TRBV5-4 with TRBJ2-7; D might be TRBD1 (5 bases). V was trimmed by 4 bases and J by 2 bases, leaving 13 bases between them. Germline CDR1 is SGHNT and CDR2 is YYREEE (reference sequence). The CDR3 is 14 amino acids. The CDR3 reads CASSLQAGTYEQYF. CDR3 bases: TGTGCCAGCAGCCTGCAAGCAGGGACCTACGAGCAGTACTTC.

In DNA form, the CDR3 reads TGCAGTGCTAGAGTCGTGACGGGAGGGCCGACGACGATAACAGATACGCAGTATTTT. It codes for CSARVVTGGPTTITDTQYF. The chain combines TRBV20-1 with TRBJ2-3; TRBD2 matches at 8 bases. CDR1 is DFQATT and CDR2 is SNEGSKA in the germline V gene (reference sequence). The CDR3 runs 19 residues. V gave up 1 base and J gave up 3 bases; unmatched junction bases: 18.

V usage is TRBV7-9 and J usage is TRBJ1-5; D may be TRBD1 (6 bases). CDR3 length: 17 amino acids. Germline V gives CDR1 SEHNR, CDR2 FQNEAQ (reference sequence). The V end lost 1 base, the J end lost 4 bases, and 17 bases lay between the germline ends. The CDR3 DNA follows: TGTGCCAGCAGCTTAGAAAGGGGACACCAACGGAATCAGCCCCAGCATTTT. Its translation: CASSLERGHQRNQPQHF.

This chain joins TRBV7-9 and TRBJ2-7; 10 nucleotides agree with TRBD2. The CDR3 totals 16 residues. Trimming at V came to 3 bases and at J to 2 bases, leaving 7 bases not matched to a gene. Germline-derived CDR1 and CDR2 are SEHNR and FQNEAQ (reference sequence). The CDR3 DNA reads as TGTGCCAGCAGCTTGGGACTAGCGTTTCAAACCTACGAGCAGTACTTC. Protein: CASSLGLAFQTYEQYF.